A selection of T cell receptor beta chains follows, all from one sample in a study of cytomegalovirus exposure and HLA in healthy donors. Only in-frame clones appear in the TCRdb table, and some are missing; sequencing was by immunoSEQ multiplex PCR. The table has some 150,000 clones, around 73% seen once. Source material: PBMCs. The receptors originated from a female donor in good health and CMV-seronegative. CDR3s include the opening cysteine and the closing phenylalanine or tryptophan. The order of the fields is CDR3 DNA, CDR3 protein, J gene, D gene, clone size, V gene. A D gene is named only where the DNA matches it firmly. Part of the rows lack a size; the others show once, few, many or a class for expanded clones.

cdr3_nt: TGTGCCAGCAGTGAATGGGGAGGCACTGAAGCTTTCTTT
cdr3_aa: CASSEWGGTEAFF
j_call: TRBJ1-1
d_call: NA
clone_size: NA
v_call: TRBV6-5

cdr3_nt: TGTGCCAGCAGGCACGGGACTAGCGGGGCCCCCTACAATGAGCAGTTCTTC
cdr3_aa: CASRHGTSGAPYNEQFF
j_call: TRBJ2-1
d_call: TRBD2
clone_size: NA
v_call: TRBV28

cdr3_nt: TGCGCCAGCAGCTTGGCCCATCTCTCCCGGGACACTGAAGCTTTCTTT
cdr3_aa: CASSLAHLSRDTEAFF
j_call: TRBJ1-1
d_call: NA
clone_size: once
v_call: TRBV5-1

cdr3_nt: TGTGCCAGCTCACCGCGGGACAGCACAGATACGCAGTATTTT
cdr3_aa: CASSPRDSTDTQYF
j_call: TRBJ2-3
d_call: NA
clone_size: NA
v_call: TRBV18

cdr3_nt: TGTGCCAGCAGGCCTACAGCTAACTATGGCTACACCTTC
cdr3_aa: CASRPTANYGYTF
j_call: TRBJ1-2
d_call: NA
clone_size: NA
v_call: TRBV6-5

cdr3_nt: TGTGCCAGCAGCGACCGACAGGGCGGCACAGATACGCAGTATTTT
cdr3_aa: CASSDRQGGTDTQYF
j_call: TRBJ2-3
d_call: TRBD1
clone_size: NA
v_call: TRBV9

cdr3_nt: TGTGCCAGCAGCTTAGAAACCCGCCGGGACATCGCTACTTATGGCTACACCTTC
cdr3_aa: CASSLETRRDIATYGYTF
j_call: TRBJ1-2
d_call: NA
clone_size: NA
v_call: TRBV11-3

cdr3_nt: TGTGCCAGCAGTTCCCAGGGGGGCGGGGAGCAGTACTTC
cdr3_aa: CASSSQGGGEQYF
j_call: TRBJ2-7
d_call: NA
clone_size: NA
v_call: TRBV6-5

cdr3_nt: TGTGCCAGCAATAGGGACAGGGAGATGAACACTGAAGCTTTCTTT
cdr3_aa: CASNRDREMNTEAFF
j_call: TRBJ1-1
d_call: TRBD1
clone_size: NA
v_call: TRBV6-5

cdr3_nt: TGTGCCAGCAGCACAGGGGCACCCCCTATTGAAGCTTTCTTT
cdr3_aa: CASSTGAPPIEAFF
j_call: TRBJ1-1
d_call: TRBD1
clone_size: NA
v_call: TRBV28

cdr3_nt: TGTGCCAGTAGTCCAATACAGGGGATGAACACTGAAGCTTTCTTT
cdr3_aa: CASSPIQGMNTEAFF
j_call: TRBJ1-1
d_call: TRBD1
clone_size: many
v_call: TRBV19

cdr3_nt: TGTGCCAGTACGGGTTCAACCGGGACAGGTCAGCCCCAGCATTTT
cdr3_aa: CASTGSTGTGQPQHF
j_call: TRBJ1-5
d_call: TRBD1
clone_size: NA
v_call: TRBV19

cdr3_nt: TGTGCCAGCAGCTCCCCGGGAGGGCTGAACACTGAAGCTTTCTTT
cdr3_aa: CASSSPGGLNTEAFF
j_call: TRBJ1-1
d_call: NA
clone_size: NA
v_call: TRBV11-2

cdr3_nt: TGTGCCAGCAGCCAAGAGTACAGACAGGGCGATGAGCAGTTCTTC
cdr3_aa: CASSQEYRQGDEQFF
j_call: TRBJ2-1
d_call: TRBD1
clone_size: NA
v_call: TRBV4-2

cdr3_nt: TGTGCCAGCAGCTCCTCCCCGGACAGATACACAGATACGCAGTATTTT
cdr3_aa: CASSSSPDRYTDTQYF
j_call: TRBJ2-3
d_call: NA
clone_size: NA
v_call: TRBV7-9

cdr3_nt: TGTGCCAGCAGCTTTAGGGGTCAGCCCCAGCATTTT
cdr3_aa: CASSFRGQPQHF
j_call: TRBJ1-5
d_call: NA
clone_size: few
v_call: TRBV5-6

cdr3_nt: TGTGCCAGCAGTTTGACGGACAGGGTGGGGGATAACTATGGCTACACCTTC
cdr3_aa: CASSLTDRVGDNYGYTF
j_call: TRBJ1-2
d_call: TRBD1
clone_size: once
v_call: TRBV28

cdr3_nt: TGTGCTAGTGGTTTGGGCCCCAGGGATTTGGATAGCAATCAGCCCCAGCATTTT
cdr3_aa: CASGLGPRDLDSNQPQHF
j_call: TRBJ1-5
d_call: NA
clone_size: NA
v_call: TRBV12-5

cdr3_nt: TGTGCCAGCTGTGTAGCCTCCTACAATGAGCAGTTCTTC
cdr3_aa: CASCVASYNEQFF
j_call: TRBJ2-1
d_call: NA
clone_size: once
v_call: TRBV27

cdr3_nt: TGTGCCGGGGAGGCATGGGGCACTGAAGCTTTCTTT
cdr3_aa: CAGEAWGTEAFF
j_call: TRBJ1-1
d_call: NA
clone_size: few
v_call: TRBV6-1

cdr3_nt: TGTGCCAGCAGTCCCCTTGGGGGAGGTAATGAAAAACTGTTTTTT
cdr3_aa: CASSPLGGGNEKLFF
j_call: TRBJ1-4
d_call: NA
clone_size: NA
v_call: TRBV27

cdr3_nt: TGTGCCAGCAGCTTAAGGCAGGGTTCTGAAGCTTTCTTT
cdr3_aa: CASSLRQGSEAFF
j_call: TRBJ1-1
d_call: NA
clone_size: NA
v_call: TRBV7-8

cdr3_nt: TGTGCCAGCAGTTTAAGCTCGGCGGGAGGAACTCGGAATGAGCAGTTCTTC
cdr3_aa: CASSLSSAGGTRNEQFF
j_call: TRBJ2-1
d_call: TRBD2
clone_size: NA
v_call: TRBV27

cdr3_nt: TGTGCCAGCAGTGAAGCCCCAGTTGAAACCCAGTACTTC
cdr3_aa: CASSEAPVETQYF
j_call: TRBJ2-5
d_call: NA
clone_size: NA
v_call: TRBV2

cdr3_nt: TGTGCCAGCAGCCAGCTAGCTCTCGGGACTAGCGGGCCAGATACGCAGTATTTT
cdr3_aa: CASSQLALGTSGPDTQYF
j_call: TRBJ2-3
d_call: TRBD2
clone_size: NA
v_call: TRBV4-2

cdr3_nt: TGTGCCAGCAGTCGCTCCCGGGACAGGGCCGGGTATGGCTACACCTTC
cdr3_aa: CASSRSRDRAGYGYTF
j_call: TRBJ1-2
d_call: TRBD1
clone_size: once
v_call: TRBV11-2

cdr3_nt: TGTGCCAGCAGCTTGAGCGGACAGCGACTAGCTAGCACAGATACGCAGTATTTT
cdr3_aa: CASSLSGQRLASTDTQYF
j_call: TRBJ2-3
d_call: NA
clone_size: NA
v_call: TRBV9

cdr3_nt: TGTGCCAGTACCCTCTTGGCGGGCAATCAGCCCCAGCATTTT
cdr3_aa: CASTLLAGNQPQHF
j_call: TRBJ1-5
d_call: NA
clone_size: NA
v_call: TRBV19

cdr3_nt: TGTGCCAGCTCACAAAGGGGGACAACCTACGAGCAGTACTTC
cdr3_aa: CASSQRGTTYEQYF
j_call: TRBJ2-7
d_call: NA
clone_size: NA
v_call: TRBV18

cdr3_nt: TGTGCCAGCAGCTTACCCCGACTAGCGGGGGGACCAGAGACCCAGTACTTC
cdr3_aa: CASSLPRLAGGPETQYF
j_call: TRBJ2-5
d_call: TRBD2
clone_size: NA
v_call: TRBV7-9

cdr3_nt: TGCGCCAGCAGCTTGCCCCGGCAGGGGGCTGGAAACACCATATATTTT
cdr3_aa: CASSLPRQGAGNTIYF
j_call: TRBJ1-3
d_call: TRBD1
clone_size: NA
v_call: TRBV5-1

cdr3_nt: TGTGCCAGCAGTTCTCGACTAGCGGGTACCCAAGAGACCCAGTACTTC
cdr3_aa: CASSSRLAGTQETQYF
j_call: TRBJ2-5
d_call: TRBD2
clone_size: once
v_call: TRBV27

cdr3_nt: TGTGCCAGCAGTTTAGGCAGGGGGCCCAAGACCCAGTACTTC
cdr3_aa: CASSLGRGPKTQYF
j_call: TRBJ2-5
d_call: TRBD1
clone_size: NA
v_call: TRBV27

cdr3_nt: TGTGCCAGCAGTGTCCCACCTGTCGAGCAGTACTTC
cdr3_aa: CASSVPPVEQYF
j_call: TRBJ2-7
d_call: NA
clone_size: NA
v_call: TRBV2

cdr3_nt: TGTGCCAGCATCGTCGACAGGATACAAGAGACCCAGTACTTC
cdr3_aa: CASIVDRIQETQYF
j_call: TRBJ2-5
d_call: NA
clone_size: NA
v_call: TRBV6-1

cdr3_nt: TGTGCCAGCAGCGTAGAAATGGAGTCTACGCAGTATTTT
cdr3_aa: CASSVEMESTQYF
j_call: TRBJ2-3
d_call: NA
clone_size: NA
v_call: TRBV9

cdr3_nt: TGTGCCAGCATTCGCGGAGGGAACACCGGGGAGCTGTTTTTT
cdr3_aa: CASIRGGNTGELFF
j_call: TRBJ2-2
d_call: NA
clone_size: once
v_call: TRBV28

cdr3_nt: TGTGCCAGCAGTCCTCTTGGGGGGGCGGCGACGGCCGAGCAGTACTTC
cdr3_aa: CASSPLGGAATAEQYF
j_call: TRBJ2-7
d_call: NA
clone_size: NA
v_call: TRBV28

cdr3_nt: TGTGCCAGCAGCCTCCCACTTGTGTCTAGCGGGGGGGCCGTACACAATGAGCAGTTCTTC
cdr3_aa: CASSLPLVSSGGAVHNEQFF
j_call: TRBJ2-1
d_call: TRBD2
clone_size: NA
v_call: TRBV28

cdr3_nt: TGTGCCAGCTCGCGACAGGGAATGGACAATGAGCAGTTCTTC
cdr3_aa: CASSRQGMDNEQFF
j_call: TRBJ2-1
d_call: TRBD1
clone_size: NA
v_call: TRBV18

cdr3_nt: TGTGCCAGCTCACCCTTTGGACAGAACACTGAAGCTTTCTTT
cdr3_aa: CASSPFGQNTEAFF
j_call: TRBJ1-1
d_call: NA
clone_size: NA
v_call: TRBV18

cdr3_nt: TGTGCCAGCAGCTTATTAGTGGGAAACACCATATATTTT
cdr3_aa: CASSLLVGNTIYF
j_call: TRBJ1-3
d_call: NA
clone_size: NA
v_call: TRBV7-9

cdr3_nt: TGCGCCAGCAGCTCGCGTGGCGGGGGGGCGGAGGTGGCTGAGCAGTTCTTC
cdr3_aa: CASSSRGGGAEVAEQFF
j_call: TRBJ2-1
d_call: TRBD2
clone_size: NA
v_call: TRBV5-1

cdr3_nt: TGTGCCAGCAGTGACTTGTTTTCGGGCGGGGGGATATTT
cdr3_aa: CASSDLFSGGGIF
j_call: TRBJ2-3
d_call: TRBD2
clone_size: NA
v_call: TRBV6-5

cdr3_nt: TGTGCCAGCAGCTTAGCAGGGGCCGCCTTCGGCTACACCTTC
cdr3_aa: CASSLAGAAFGYTF
j_call: TRBJ1-2
d_call: NA
clone_size: NA
v_call: TRBV7-8

cdr3_nt: TGTGCCAGCAGCACTCTCGGCGGATTAGCGGAGACCCAGTACTTC
cdr3_aa: CASSTLGGLAETQYF
j_call: TRBJ2-5
d_call: NA
clone_size: NA
v_call: TRBV9

cdr3_nt: TGTGCCAGCTCGCCCGAGGGGAGGGGCGGCTACACCTTC
cdr3_aa: CASSPEGRGGYTF
j_call: TRBJ1-2
d_call: NA
clone_size: NA
v_call: TRBV18